Sequencing of this T cell receptor (beta chain) was carried out in a study of cytomegalovirus exposure and HLA in healthy donors. Germline V gene sequence: CDR1 SGHTS, CDR2 YDEGEE. This CDR3 is 14 amino acids long. V trimming: 3 bases; J trimming: 8 bases; junction bases outside the gene matches: 8. 60 Vbeta and 13 Jbeta primers were used in PCR. TCRdb's copy holds only in-frame clones and misses some; the assay was immunoSEQ multiplex PCR. The sample includes about 140,000 clones, roughly 73% seen only once; the top ten take 3% to 3.5%. The chain joins TRBV5-8 to TRBJ2-1, with 7 bases lining up with TRBD1. Material: PBMCs. The receptor's source is a man in his forties in good health and CMV-seronegative. Here the CDR3 reads CASSSYRGRDEQFF. The DNA of the CDR3 is TGTGCCAGCAGCTCTTACAGGGGTAGGGATGAGCAGTTCTTC.